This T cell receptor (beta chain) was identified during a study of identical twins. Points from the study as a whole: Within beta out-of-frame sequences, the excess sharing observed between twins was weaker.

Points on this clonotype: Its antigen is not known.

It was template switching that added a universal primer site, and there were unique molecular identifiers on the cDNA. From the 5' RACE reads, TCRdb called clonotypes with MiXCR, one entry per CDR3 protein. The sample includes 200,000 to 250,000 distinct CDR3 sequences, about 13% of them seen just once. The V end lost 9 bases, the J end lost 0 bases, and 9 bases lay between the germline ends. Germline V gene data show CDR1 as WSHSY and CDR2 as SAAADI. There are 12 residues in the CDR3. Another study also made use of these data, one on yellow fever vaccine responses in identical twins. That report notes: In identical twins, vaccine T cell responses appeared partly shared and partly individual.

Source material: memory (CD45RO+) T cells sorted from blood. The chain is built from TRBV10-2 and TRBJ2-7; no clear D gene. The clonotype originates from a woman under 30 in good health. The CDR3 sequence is CASHTDSYEQYF. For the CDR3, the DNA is TGCGCCAGTCATACAGACTCCTACGAGCAGTACTTC.